Listed here are 5 T cell receptor beta chains from one sample, sequenced in a study of T cells in localized non-small cell lung cancer. Using immunoSEQ multiplex PCR, the repertoire was profiled, and TCRdb retains in-frame clones only, with some absent. The table includes tens of thousands of clones, about nine tenths detected once. The input for sequencing was peripheral blood mononuclear cells, taken before any cancer treatment. The origin of the receptors is a male donor aged 60 or older with stage II lung adenocarcinoma.

The chain joins TRBV30 to TRBJ1-5; a weak D match, TRBD1 (5 bases). The length of the CDR3 is 16 residues. V was clipped by 0 bases and J by 4 bases, with 16 bases between them. Per the germline V gene, CDR1 is GTSNPN and CDR2 is SVGIG (reference sequence). CDR3: CAWSVRSLQGNQPQHF. The DNA for the CDR3 is TGTGCCTGGAGTGTACGGAGCCTCCAGGGAAATCAGCCCCAGCATTTT. Looking up the rest from reference TRBV30 and TRBJ1-5 gives the full variable domain: SQTIHQWPATLVQPVGSPLSLECTVEGTSNPNLYWYRQAAGRGLQLLFYSVGIGQISSEVPQNLSASRPQDRQFILSSKKLLLSDSGFYLCAWSVRSLQGNQPQHFGDGTRLSIL.

The rearrangement links TRBV7-9 to TRBJ2-2, with D perhaps TRBD1 or TRBD2 (5 bases each). V was trimmed by 8 bases and J by 2 bases, leaving 12 bases between them. Germline lookup yields CDR1 SEHNR and CDR2 FQNEAQ (reference sequence). The CDR3 loop spans 14 amino acids. The CDR3 loop is CASVRDGNTGELFF. In DNA, the CDR3 is TGTGCCAGCGTCCGGGACGGTAACACCGGGGAGCTGTTTTTT.

This chain connects TRBV29-1 to TRBJ2-5, with D hard to call. Trimming left V 4 bases short and J 5 bases short, with 8 bases between. This CDR3 region has 11 residues. The germline CDR1 and CDR2 sequences are SQVTM and ANQGSEA. CDR3 DNA: TGCAGCGTTGGCAGGTCGGAGACCCAGTACTTC. This translates into CSVGRSETQYF.

The chain recombines TRBV6-1 with TRBJ2-4; 9 nucleotides align to TRBD1. Germline CDR1 reads MNHNS; CDR2 reads SASEGT. V shed 1 base and J 4 bases; nucleotides not matched to a gene: 5. This CDR3 has 16 amino acids. The CDR3 region is CASSEVGTGWKNIQYF. DNA for the CDR3: TGTGCCAGCAGTGAAGTGGGGACAGGGTGGAAAAACATTCAGTACTTC.

V gene TRBV11-3 combines with J gene TRBJ2-1, with unresolved D. Looked up from germline, CDR1 is SGHNT and CDR2 is YENEEA. The V end was cut by 2 bases, the J end by 2 bases, with 13 bases between. There are 16 residues in the CDR3. CDR3 in amino acids: CASSLSKVGTYNEQFF. The DNA of the CDR3 is TGTGCCAGCAGCTTATCAAAGGTAGGGACCTACAATGAGCAGTTCTTC.